Below are 15 T cell receptor beta chains sequenced from a single sample in a study of T cell responses to AZD1222 COVID-19 vaccine. TCRdb's table, derived via immunoSEQ multiplex PCR, lists solely in-frame clones and lacks some. The table includes roughly 100,000 clones, approximately 88% detected once. Material: peripheral blood, obtained on day 0 of AZD1222 vaccination. The origin of the receptors is an adult in good health.

This clone was seen just once. This sequence joins TRBV12-3 or TRBV12-4 and TRBJ1-5; D is unclear. V was trimmed by 8 bases and J by 9 bases, leaving 17 bases between them. CDR3 size: 13 residues. The CDR3 DNA is TGTGCCAGCGCTAAAGCAGGCTCGTCGCCCCAGCATTTT. Its translation: CASAKAGSSPQHF.

The chain employs TRBV4-1 and TRBJ2-2, with TRBD1 identical over 10 bases. Trimming took 0 bases from V and 6 from J; bases not matched to a gene: 7. The CDR3 totals 17 residues. The germline gives CDR1 MGHRA, CDR2 YSYEKL. The CDR3 region has the DNA TGCGCCAGCAGCCAAGATCCAGGGACAGGGGTAGCCGGGGAGCTGTTTTTT. Its protein product is CASSQDPGTGVAGELFF.

The chain uses TRBV24-1 and TRBJ1-5; 7 bases map to TRBD1. V was clipped by 6 bases and J by 9 bases; unmatched bases: 10. From germline, CDR1 is KGHDR and CDR2 SFDVKD. CDR3 length: 14 residues. The CDR3 loop is CATSSGQVKGPQHF. The CDR3 region has the DNA TGTGCCACCAGTAGCGGACAGGTCAAGGGGCCCCAGCATTTT.

This chain connects TRBV11-2 to TRBJ2-3; possible D gene TRBD2, 5 bases. The CDR3 is made up of 15 amino acids. Per germline, CDR1 SGHAT and CDR2 FQNNGV. With 6 bases removed from V and 4 bases from J, the gap between germline ends came to 17 bases. CDR3 nucleotide sequence: TGTGCCAGCAGTCCGGGGTCGGTGGGCGCAGATACGCAGTATTTT. Its translation: CASSPGSVGADTQYF.

The chain combines TRBV5-3 with TRBJ1-2; 8 nucleotides agree with TRBD1. TRBV5-3 carries the ORF label, with uncertain function. This CDR3 is 14 amino acids long. V dropped 4 bases and J dropped 3; count of bases not matched to a gene: 5. The chain's CDR3 is CARSPPQGDYGYTF. The CDR3 DNA is TGTGCCAGAAGCCCCCCACAGGGGGACTATGGCTACACCTTC.

This clone is a singleton in its sample. The chain uses TRBV5-1 and TRBJ1-5, with D perhaps TRBD1 (6 bases). CDR1 and CDR2 from the germline V gene are SGHRS and YFSETQ. This CDR3 is built from 16 residues. V gave up 4 bases and J gave up 2 bases, with 16 bases separating them. The CDR3 here is CASSTGGGVGNQPQHF. DNA of the CDR3: TGCGCCAGCAGCACAGGAGGGGGTGTCGGCAATCAGCCCCAGCATTTT. The whole variable domain, remainder taken from reference TRBV5-1 and TRBJ1-5, is KAGVTQTPRYLIKTRGQQVTLSCSPISGHRSVSWYQQTPGQGLQFLFEYFSETQRNKGNFPGRFSGRQFSNSRSEMNVSTLELGDSALYLCASSTGGGVGNQPQHFGDGTRLSIL.

The chain couples TRBV19 to TRBJ2-7; possibly TRBD1 or TRBD2 for D (5 bases each). The ends were cut back, 4 bases at V and 7 bases at J, with 17 bases in the middle. This CDR3 is 14 amino acids long. Germline V gene lookup returns CDR1 LNHDA and CDR2 SQIVND (reference sequence). CDR3 DNA: TGTGCCAGTAGTAGGGACCAGGTCACGGGGGAGCAGTACTTC. It is translated as CASSRDQVTGEQYF.

The chain links TRBV19 to TRBJ2-7; TRBD2 matches 7 bases. Germline trimming cut 3 bases from V and 2 bases from J; bases unmatched to any gene: 7. CDR1 is LNHDA and CDR2 is SQIVND in the germline V gene (reference sequence). This CDR3 region has 15 residues. CDR3 amino acids: CASSMWLAVTYEQYF. As DNA, the CDR3 is TGTGCCAGTAGTATGTGGCTAGCGGTAACCTACGAGCAGTACTTC. Using reference TRBV19 and TRBJ2-7 for the parts outside the CDR3, the full variable domain is DGGITQSPKYLFRKEGQNVTLSCEQNLNHDAMYWYRQDPGQGLRLIYYSQIVNDFQKGDIAEGYSVSREKKESFPLTVTSAQKNPTAFYLCASSMWLAVTYEQYFGPGTRLTVT.

The gene calls are TRBV5-1 and TRBJ1-4; D is possibly TRBD1 (5 bases). With 1 base removed from V and 7 bases from J, the gap between germline ends came to 20 bases. Per the germline V gene, CDR1 is SGHRS and CDR2 is YFSETQ. The CDR3 loop spans 17 amino acids. For the CDR3, the DNA is TGCGCCAGCAGCTTGAGATTTGTCGGCGTGGGGGGTGAAAAACTGTTTTTT. It specifies CASSLRFVGVGGEKLFF.

The J gene is TRBJ2-7, the V gene TRBV7-2, with 9 bases matching TRBD1. The CDR3 sequence is 16 residues long. In germline, CDR1 is SGHTA, CDR2 FQGNSA. Trimming at V came to 2 bases and at J to 6 bases, leaving 11 bases not matched to a gene. CDR3 region: CASSLRGGQGSSEQYF. The CDR3, as DNA: TGTGCCAGCAGCTTAAGGGGGGGACAGGGAAGTTCCGAGCAGTACTTC. Variable domain in full (rest from reference TRBV7-2 and TRBJ2-7): GAGVSQSPSNKVTEKGKDVELRCDPISGHTALYWYRQSLGQGLEFLIYFQGNSAPDKSGLPSDRFSAERTGGSVSTLTIQRTQQEDSAVYLCASSLRGGQGSSEQYFGPGTRLTVT.

The J gene is TRBJ2-5, the V gene TRBV9; the D gene is possibly TRBD1 (6 bases). Trimming removed 0 bases from V and 1 base from J, with 13 bases in between. The germline V gene has CDR1 SGDLS and CDR2 YYNGEE. CDR3 size: 16 residues. The CDR3 spells CASSVEGTGLQETQYF. CDR3 sequence (DNA): TGTGCCAGCAGCGTAGAGGGCACAGGGCTCCAAGAGACCCAGTACTTC.

J is TRBJ2-3 and V is TRBV24-1, with 11 bases lining up with TRBD1. This CDR3 region has 16 residues. V trimming: 3 bases; J trimming: 3 bases; junction bases outside the gene matches: 4. From germline, CDR1 is KGHDR and CDR2 SFDVKD. CDR3 sequence: CATSDRDRGGTDTQYF. In nucleotides, the CDR3 is TGTGCCACCAGTGATCGGGACAGGGGGGGAACAGATACGCAGTATTTT.

This chain uses TRBV18 with TRBJ2-2; 14 bases align to TRBD2. Germline loops: CDR1 KGHSH, CDR2 LQKENI. The CDR3 extends over 17 amino acids. Unmatched junction bases numbered 2, after V lost 0 bases and J lost 5 bases. The CDR3 here is CASSPPTSGRGTGELFF. The CDR3 DNA reads TGTGCCAGCTCACCACCGACTAGCGGGAGGGGTACCGGGGAGCTGTTTTTT. The complete variable domain, with remaining parts taken from reference TRBV18 and TRBJ2-2, reads NAGVMQNPRHLVRRRGQEARLRCSPMKGHSHVYWYRQLPEEGLKFMVYLQKENIIDESGMPKERFSAEFPKEGPSILRIQQVVRGDSAAYFCASSPPTSGRGTGELFFGEGSRLTVL.

V usage is TRBV7-2 and J usage is TRBJ1-1; maybe TRBD1 (6 bases). The CDR3 spans 12 residues. Germline CDR1 is SGHTA and CDR2 is FQGNSA. V was pared by 2 bases and J by 10 bases, with 11 bases between. CDR3 nucleotide sequence: TGTGCCAGCAGCTTAAAGGGGGGGGTAGCTTTCTTT. Translating gives CASSLKGGVAFF.

This rearrangement joins TRBV7-2 to TRBJ1-1; 7 bases match TRBD1. The CDR3 is made up of 13 amino acids. V was pared by 1 base and J by 8 bases, with 4 bases of the junction left unmatched. Germline V lookup: CDR1 SGHTA, CDR2 FQGNSA. CDR3 DNA sequence: TGTGCCAGCAGCTTAGACCCGGACAGGGAAGCTTTCTTT. Its translation is CASSLDPDREAFF.